A single sample is the source of the 22 T cell receptor beta chains below, sequenced in a study of blood T cells in healthy people across ages. Through a sample-barcoded 5' primer and a J-beta primer mix, a second PCR was run for about 6 to 12 cycles. TCRdb reprocessed the 5' RACE reads via MiXCR and lists one record per CDR3 protein. The sample holds 1.5 million to 2 million distinct CDR3 sequences; 28% are singletons and the top ten take about 8%. Sequences were obtained from blood. All receptors derive from a woman in her twenties or thirties in good health.

This clonotype occurred a few times. The chain is built from TRBV18 and TRBJ2-7; possible D gene TRBD1, 6 bases. V gave up 0 bases and J gave up 2 bases, with 11 bases separating them. Germline CDR1 is KGHSH and CDR2 is LQKENI. The CDR3 is made up of 15 amino acids. CDR3: CASSPPGATTYEQYF. CDR3 DNA: TGTGCCAGCTCACCACCGGGGGCGACTACCTACGAGCAGTACTTC.

The chain recombines TRBV6-5 with TRBJ2-1; D is possibly TRBD1 or TRBD2 (5 bases each). Germline lookup yields CDR1 MNHEY and CDR2 SVGAGI. The CDR3 runs 17 residues. V was trimmed by 0 bases and J by 4 bases, leaving 16 bases between them. CDR3 in DNA: TGTGCCAGCAGTTACTCTTTCCCGGGACCATCATACAATGAGCAGTTCTTC. It specifies CASSYSFPGPSYNEQFF.

This clonotype has at least ten counts. The J gene is TRBJ1-2, the V gene TRBV20-1; 11 nucleotides line up with TRBD1. V lost 6 bases to trimming and J lost 4 bases; unmatched junction nucleotides: 7. CDR3 length: 14 amino acids. Germline values: CDR1 DFQATT, CDR2 SNEGSKA (reference sequence). CDR3 region: CSATDRGRSYGYTF. The CDR3 DNA is TGCAGTGCAACGGACAGGGGGCGCAGCTATGGCTACACCTTC.

As to this clonotype: A much larger clone is a single base away; this may be a read error. The V call is TRBV29-1, the J call TRBJ2-5; a weak D match, TRBD1 (5 bases). CDR1 and CDR2 (germline): SQVTM, ANQGSEA. The CDR3 is 13 amino acids. V was pared by 6 bases and J by 11 bases, with 22 bases between. In DNA form, the CDR3 reads TGCAGCGTCGCGGACACTGGCCTCTACAAGCAGTACTTC. This translates into CSVADTGLYKQYF.

In regard to this clonotype: At one of its ends the junction is not consistent with the germline gene, which may arise from a read error. The chain links TRBV7-9 to TRBJ2-3; D remains ambiguous. The germline gives CDR1 SEHNR, CDR2 FQNEAQ (reference sequence). The CDR3 spans 14 residues. CDR3 amino acids: CTSSPAPNPDTQYF. The DNA for the CDR3 is TGTACCAGCAGCCCCGCACCTAACCCAGATACGCAGTATTTT.

In its sample, this clonotype was seen many times. V is TRBV10-3 and J is TRBJ2-7; D could derive from TRBD1 or TRBD2 (5 bases each). Deletions cut 11 bases from V and 4 bases from J, with 21 bases between. The CDR3 runs 14 residues. Germline-derived CDR1 and CDR2 are ENHRY and SYGVKD. CDR3 amino acids: CAGSRDGGFYEQYF. The CDR3 region has the DNA TGTGCCGGCAGCAGGGACGGAGGATTTTACGAGCAGTACTTC.

The rearrangement uses TRBV7-2 and TRBJ2-3; D is possibly TRBD2 (6 bases). Trimming stripped 2 bases from V and 2 bases from J, with 17 bases between. The CDR3 spans 17 residues. Per the germline V gene, CDR1 is SGHTA and CDR2 is FQGNSA. CDR3 amino acids: CASSLLGVAAITDTQYF. In DNA, the CDR3 is TGTGCCAGCAGCTTACTTGGGGTAGCGGCCATCACAGATACGCAGTATTTT.

This clonotype showed up just a few times. The rearrangement joins TRBV6-2 or TRBV6-3 to TRBJ1-4, with 8 bases fitting TRBD1. V was clipped by 2 bases and J by 10 bases; unmatched bases: 9. The CDR3 is 15 residues long. Germline CDR1 is MNHEY and CDR2 is SVGEGT. The CDR3: CASSYPGGAGGKLFF. CDR3 nucleotides: TGTGCCAGCAGTTACCCAGGGGGCGCCGGAGGAAAACTGTTTTTT.

This clonotype was observed at least ten times. This chain connects TRBV2 to TRBJ1-4, with D unresolved. The CDR3 runs 12 residues. Germline V gene data show CDR1 as SNHLY and CDR2 as FYNNEI. The V gene lost 6 bases and the J gene lost 11 bases, with 13 bases spanning the gap. CDR3: CASRETSPKLFF. As DNA, the CDR3 is TGTGCCAGCAGGGAAACATCTCCTAAACTGTTTTTT.

This clonotype was found a few times. The rearrangement uses TRBV6-1 and TRBJ2-1, with D unresolved. The CDR3 totals 15 residues. Trimming left V 6 bases short and J 4 bases short, with 16 bases between. Germline CDR1 MNHNS, CDR2 SASEGT. CDR3 sequence: CASSALRTDYNEQFF. CDR3 DNA: TGTGCCAGCAGCGCTTTGCGGACGGATTACAATGAGCAGTTCTTC.

This clonotype was seen more than once but under ten times. The chain links TRBV6-5 to TRBJ2-7, with D possibly called TRBD1 or TRBD2 (5 bases each). The CDR3 runs 15 residues. CDR1 and CDR2 from the germline V gene are MNHEY and SVGAGI. V lost 6 bases and J lost 0, with 15 bases in between. CDR3 residues: CASRRGATFSYEQYF. CDR3 nucleotides: TGTGCCAGCAGGAGAGGGGCCACCTTCTCCTACGAGCAGTACTTC.

This clonotype was counted ten times or more. The V and J genes are TRBV7-9 and TRBJ2-5, with D tentatively TRBD2 (6 bases). This CDR3 is built from 14 residues. In germline, CDR1 is SEHNR, CDR2 FQNEAQ (reference sequence). Trimming pared 8 bases from V and 3 bases from J, leaving 16 bases between. CDR3 sequence: CASGGWGLEETQYF. CDR3 coding DNA: TGTGCCAGCGGCGGGTGGGGACTCGAAGAGACCCAGTACTTC.

This clonotype was counted between two and nine times. V usage is TRBV6-6 and J usage is TRBJ2-1, with D possibly matching TRBD2 (5 bases). This CDR3 contains 11 residues. The V and J ends lost 11 bases and 6 bases respectively, with 11 bases between them. Germline V lookup: CDR1 MNHNY, CDR2 SVGAGI (reference sequence). The CDR3 reads CAVGGFNEQFF. CDR3 sequence (DNA): TGTGCCGTTGGCGGGTTCAATGAGCAGTTCTTC.

V gene TRBV20-1 combines with J gene TRBJ2-4; tentative D call: TRBD1 (6 bases). The V and J ends lost 0 bases and 9 bases respectively, with 24 bases between them. This CDR3 is 17 amino acids long. CDR1 is DFQATT, CDR2 SNEGSKA, per germline (reference sequence). The CDR3 DNA is TGCAGTGCTAGAGATCCGTCACCCCGAGGTGTAGGGGGCATTCAGTACTTC. Amino acids: CSARDPSPRGVGGIQYF.

V and J are TRBV25-1 and TRBJ2-5; 7 nucleotides agree with TRBD2. Unmatched junction bases numbered 8, after V lost 8 bases and J lost 5 bases. The CDR3 totals 13 residues. Germline lookup yields CDR1 MGHDK and CDR2 SYGVNS. The CDR3 sequence: CASWEGFGETQYF. In DNA form, the CDR3 reads TGTGCCAGCTGGGAGGGGTTTGGCGAGACCCAGTACTTC.

The gene calls are TRBV5-1 and TRBJ2-2; 12 nucleotides align to TRBD1. The germline V gene encodes CDR1 SGHRS and CDR2 YFSETQ. The CDR3 has 17 amino acids. After removal of 3 bases from V and 5 bases from J, the junction contained 8 bases not matched to a gene. Here the CDR3 DNA reads TGCGCCAGCAGCTCCGGGACAGGGGGCTTCGGGACCGGGGAGCTGTTTTTT. Amino acid sequence: CASSSGTGGFGTGELFF.

The chain joins TRBV12-3 or TRBV12-4 to TRBJ2-3; the D gene is possibly TRBD2 (5 bases). Trimming stripped 6 bases from V and 4 bases from J, with 14 bases between. The CDR3 is made up of 14 amino acids. Here the CDR3 reads CASSGKVRADTQYF. CDR3 bases: TGTGCCAGCAGCGGGAAAGTGAGAGCAGATACGCAGTATTTT.

This clonotype was counted between two and nine times. The genes are TRBV5-1 and TRBJ1-5; D call uncertain. Trimming left V 2 bases short and J 0 bases short, with 18 bases between. Germline V gene lookup returns CDR1 SGHRS and CDR2 YFSETQ. The CDR3 totals 18 residues. CDR3 residues: CASSLGRMRRHSNQPQHF. The CDR3 DNA sequence: TGCGCCAGCAGCTTAGGCAGGATGAGACGACATAGCAATCAGCCCCAGCATTTT.

This clonotype came up many times. V and J are TRBV4-2 and TRBJ2-5; D is uncertain. The germline V gene has CDR1 LGHNA and CDR2 YNFKEQ. V was clipped by 1 base and J by 2 bases, with 14 bases between them. This CDR3 has 16 residues. The CDR3 DNA sequence: TGTGCCAGCAGCCAAGGAACACTCCTGGGACAAGAGACCCAGTACTTC. As protein: CASSQGTLLGQETQYF.

This clonotype was recorded a few times. At one of its ends the junction is not consistent with the germline gene, which may arise from a read error. This chain links TRBV6-6 with TRBJ2-1, with 7 positions matching TRBD1. This CDR3 has 16 amino acids. From germline, CDR1 is MNHNY and CDR2 SVGAGI (reference sequence). CDR3 sequence reads: CASREGAQSSCNEQFF. The CDR3, as DNA: TGTGCCAGCAGAGAGGGGGCGCAAAGCTCCTGCAATGAGCAGTTCTTC.

This clonotype was seen ten or more times. The chain has TRBV15 and TRBJ2-1; D possibly corresponds to TRBD2 (5 bases). Germline CDR1 and CDR2: LNHNV and YYDKDF (reference sequence). CDR3 length equals 17 residues. Trimming took 4 bases from V and 3 from J, leaving 19 bases between them. The CDR3 nucleotides read TGTGCCACCAGCAAAACCACCGGTGGACTGCACTACAATGAGCAGTTCTTC. Its protein product is CATSKTTGGLHYNEQFF.

The rearrangement joins TRBV5-1 to TRBJ1-1; no firm D call. CDR3 size: 15 residues. V was clipped by 3 bases and J by 0 bases, with 12 bases between them. Per the germline V gene, CDR1 is SGHRS and CDR2 is YFSETQ. CDR3: CASSSTDGLNTEAFF. In nucleotides, the CDR3 is TGCGCCAGCAGCTCAACTGACGGATTGAACACTGAAGCTTTCTTT. The full variable domain, completed using reference TRBV5-1 and TRBJ1-1, is KAGVTQTPRYLIKTRGQQVTLSCSPISGHRSVSWYQQTPGQGLQFLFEYFSETQRNKGNFPGRFSGRQFSNSRSEMNVSTLELGDSALYLCASSSTDGLNTEAFFGQGTRLTVV.